The 11 T cell receptor beta chains below come from one sample, sequenced in a study of blood T cells in healthy people across ages. It was with a sample-barcoded 5' primer and a J-beta primer mix that a second PCR of roughly 6 to 12 cycles was run. TCRdb reanalysed the 5' RACE reads using MiXCR and keeps one entry per CDR3 protein. The sample consists of about 1.7 million distinct CDR3 sequences, roughly 27% of them appearing once. Sequences were obtained from blood. The origin of the receptors is a woman in her 30s in good health.

Details on this clonotype: Mismatch with germline at one junction end may stem from a read error. The chain recombines TRBV12-3 or TRBV12-4 with TRBJ2-2, with a possible D match to TRBD1 (6 bases). The CDR3 is 15 residues long. The CDR3 region is CASSLQGGATGERFF. Written as DNA, the CDR3 is TGTGCCAGCAGTCTACAGGGTGGAGCAACCGGGGAGCGGTTTTTT.

This clonotype showed up just a few times. The chain couples TRBV29-1 to TRBJ1-2; tentatively, D is TRBD1 (6 bases). Germline loops: CDR1 SQVTM, CDR2 ANQGSEA. V lost 7 bases, J lost 3 bases, and 18 bases lay in between. The CDR3 contains 14 residues. CDR3 amino acids: CSAGGPDRDYGYTF. DNA for the CDR3: TGCAGCGCCGGGGGGCCTGACCGGGACTATGGCTACACCTTC.

V and J are TRBV6-2 or TRBV6-3 and TRBJ1-2, with D possibly TRBD1 on 5 matching bases. The CDR3 loop spans 15 amino acids. Germline V lookup: CDR1 MNHEY, CDR2 SVGEGT. The V gene lost 5 bases and the J gene lost 0 bases, with 13 bases spanning the gap. The CDR3 nucleotides are TGTGCCAGCAGTAGGGGAATAACTACTAACTATGGCTACACCTTC. Translated, it gives CASSRGITTNYGYTF.

The rearrangement joins TRBV6-2 or TRBV6-3 to TRBJ2-1, with 8 bases that match TRBD2. Trimming took 6 bases from V and 5 from J; bases not matched to a gene: 9. The CDR3 contains 15 residues. Germline V gene data show CDR1 as MNHEY and CDR2 as SVGEGT. CDR3 residues: CASRKLADANNEQFF. The CDR3 DNA sequence: TGTGCCAGCAGGAAACTAGCGGACGCCAACAATGAGCAGTTCTTC.

With respect to this clonotype: At one of its ends the junction is not consistent with the germline gene, which may arise from a read error. The V gene is TRBV30, the J gene TRBJ2-3, with D perhaps matching TRBD1 or TRBD2 (7 bases each). The CDR3 runs to 15 residues. CDR1 and CDR2 from the germline V gene are GTSNPN and SVGIG (reference sequence). The CDR3 DNA follows: TGTGTCTGGGGGGGACAGAGGGCCGGCACAGATACGCAGTATTTT. Translation: CVWGGQRAGTDTQYF.

This clonotype was seen a few times. V usage is TRBV29-1 and J usage is TRBJ1-2, with unresolved D. The V and J ends lost 4 bases and 7 bases respectively, with 16 bases between them. CDR1 and CDR2 (germline): SQVTM, ANQGSEA. This CDR3 contains 13 residues. The CDR3 DNA follows: TGCAGCGTTGGGGGAGGATTCCGGCTTGGCTACACCTTC. This encodes CSVGGGFRLGYTF.

Note on this clonotype: A read error may produce the germline difference seen at one junction end. V usage is TRBV12-3 or TRBV12-4 and J usage is TRBJ1-2; D is possibly TRBD1 (6 bases). The CDR3 consists of 12 residues. The CDR3, as DNA: TGTGCCGGCAGTTCCCCCCAGGGGGGCTACACCTTC. Its translation: CAGSSPQGGYTF.

This clonotype was picked up many times. The V gene is TRBV29-1, the J gene TRBJ1-1; no clear D gene. Germline CDR1 is SQVTM and CDR2 is ANQGSEA. V was shortened by 4 bases and J by 4 bases, with 16 bases between the two germline ends. The CDR3 runs to 14 residues. The CDR3 DNA sequence: TGCAGCGTTGCCGCAATGCGGGGAATCACTGAAGCTTTCTTT. This sequence encodes CSVAAMRGITEAFF.

There are a few counts of this clonotype. The chain joins TRBV14 to TRBJ2-3; the D is unclear. This CDR3 region has 14 residues. Germline lookup yields CDR1 SGHDN and CDR2 FVKESK. The ends were cut back, 1 base at V and 6 bases at J, with 11 bases in the middle. CDR3 sequence: CASSQVTYPDTQYF. The CDR3, as DNA: TGTGCCAGCAGCCAAGTTACATATCCGGATACGCAGTATTTT.

Many counts were recorded for this clonotype. The chain uses TRBV5-5 and TRBJ2-5; D is possibly TRBD1 (6 bases). Trimming left V 3 bases short and J 4 bases short, with 10 bases between. There are 13 residues in the CDR3. Germline CDR1 is SGHKS and CDR2 is YYEKEE (reference sequence). CDR3 in amino acids: CASSSSGAETQYF. DNA for the CDR3: TGTGCCAGCAGCTCCTCAGGGGCAGAGACCCAGTACTTC.

With regard to this clonotype: This may arise from a read error, as a much more abundant clone is one base away. The chain is built from TRBV12-3 or TRBV12-4 and TRBJ2-1; D might be TRBD1 (6 bases). There are 14 residues in the CDR3. V lost 6 bases and J 13 bases, leaving 22 bases between the germline ends. CDR3 in amino acids: CASRNRAVKNIQFF. Written as DNA, the CDR3 is TGTGCCAGCAGGAACAGGGCAGTCAAAAACATTCAGTTCTTC.